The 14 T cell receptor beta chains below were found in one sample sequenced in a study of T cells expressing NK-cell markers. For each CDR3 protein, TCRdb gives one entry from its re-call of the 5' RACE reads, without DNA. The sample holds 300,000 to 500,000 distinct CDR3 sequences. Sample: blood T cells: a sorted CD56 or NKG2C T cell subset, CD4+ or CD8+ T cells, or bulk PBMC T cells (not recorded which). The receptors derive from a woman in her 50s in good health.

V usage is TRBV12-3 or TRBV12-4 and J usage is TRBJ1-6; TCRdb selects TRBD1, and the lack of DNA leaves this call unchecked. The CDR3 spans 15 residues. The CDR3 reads CASSLWDGKNSPLHF.

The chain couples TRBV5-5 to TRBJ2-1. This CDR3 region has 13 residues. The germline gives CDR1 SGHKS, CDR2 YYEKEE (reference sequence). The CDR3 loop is CASSLTRVNEQFF.

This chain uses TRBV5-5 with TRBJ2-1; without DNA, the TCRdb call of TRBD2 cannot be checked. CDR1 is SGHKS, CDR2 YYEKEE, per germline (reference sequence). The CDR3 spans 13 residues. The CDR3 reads CASSRREFNEQFF.

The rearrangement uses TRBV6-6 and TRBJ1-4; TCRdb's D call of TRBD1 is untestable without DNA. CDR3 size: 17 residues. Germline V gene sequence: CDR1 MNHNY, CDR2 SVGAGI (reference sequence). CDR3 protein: CASRPPGQGALPGGLFF.

The CDR3 reads CASSPRLAGITDTQYF. The rearrangement uses TRBV7-2 and TRBJ2-3; TCRdb returns TRBD2, unconfirmable since there is no DNA. Germline V lookup: CDR1 SGHTA, CDR2 FQGNSA. This CDR3 contains 16 residues.

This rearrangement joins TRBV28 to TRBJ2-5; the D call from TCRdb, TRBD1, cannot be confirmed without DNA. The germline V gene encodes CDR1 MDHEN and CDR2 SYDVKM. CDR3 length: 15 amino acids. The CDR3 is CASSWARGRRETQYF.

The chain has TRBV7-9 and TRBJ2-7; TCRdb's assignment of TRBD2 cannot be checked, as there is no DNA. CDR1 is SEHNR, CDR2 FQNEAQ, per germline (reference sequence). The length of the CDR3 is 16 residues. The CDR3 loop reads CASSLALPRRASEQYF.

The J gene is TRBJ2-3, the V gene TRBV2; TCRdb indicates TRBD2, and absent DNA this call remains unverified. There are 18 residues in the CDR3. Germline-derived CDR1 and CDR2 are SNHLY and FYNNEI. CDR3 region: CASSESTSGIVRTDTQYF.

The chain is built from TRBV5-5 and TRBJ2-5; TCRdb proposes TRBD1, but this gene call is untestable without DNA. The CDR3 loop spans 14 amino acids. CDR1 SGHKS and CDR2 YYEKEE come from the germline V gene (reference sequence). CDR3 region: CASSNSDGAETQYF.

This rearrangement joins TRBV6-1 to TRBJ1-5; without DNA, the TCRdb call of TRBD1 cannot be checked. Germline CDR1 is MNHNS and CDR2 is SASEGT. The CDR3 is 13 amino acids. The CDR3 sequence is CASSHDRVQPQHF.

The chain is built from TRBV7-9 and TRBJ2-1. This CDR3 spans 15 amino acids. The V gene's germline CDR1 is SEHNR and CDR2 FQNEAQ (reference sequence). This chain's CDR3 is CASSHMDVSYNEQFF.

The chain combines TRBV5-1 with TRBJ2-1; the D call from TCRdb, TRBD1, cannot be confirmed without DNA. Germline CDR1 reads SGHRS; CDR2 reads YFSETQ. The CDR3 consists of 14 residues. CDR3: CASSLVGDQGEQFF.

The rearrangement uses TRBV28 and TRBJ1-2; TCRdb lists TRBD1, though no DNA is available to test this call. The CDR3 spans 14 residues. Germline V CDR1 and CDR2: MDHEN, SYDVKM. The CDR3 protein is CASSFRDRIHGYTF.

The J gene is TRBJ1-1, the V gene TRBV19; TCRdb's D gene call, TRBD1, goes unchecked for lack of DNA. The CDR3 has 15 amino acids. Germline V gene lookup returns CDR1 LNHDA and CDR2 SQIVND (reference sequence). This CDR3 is CASRDMGGRNTEAFF.